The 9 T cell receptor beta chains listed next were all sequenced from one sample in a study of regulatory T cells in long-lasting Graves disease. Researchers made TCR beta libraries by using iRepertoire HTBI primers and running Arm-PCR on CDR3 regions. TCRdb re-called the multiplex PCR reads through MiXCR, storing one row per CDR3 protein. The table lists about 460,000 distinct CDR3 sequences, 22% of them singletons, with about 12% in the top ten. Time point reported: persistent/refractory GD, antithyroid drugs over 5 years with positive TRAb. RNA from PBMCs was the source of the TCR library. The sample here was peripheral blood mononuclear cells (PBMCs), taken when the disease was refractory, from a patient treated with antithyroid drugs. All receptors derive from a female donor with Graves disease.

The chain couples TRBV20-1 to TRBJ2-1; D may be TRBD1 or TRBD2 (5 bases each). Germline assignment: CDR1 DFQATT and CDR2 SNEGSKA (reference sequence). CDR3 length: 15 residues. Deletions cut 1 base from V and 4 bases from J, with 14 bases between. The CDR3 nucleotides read TGCAGTGCTAGAGGTTCCCGGGGCTCATACAATGAGCAGTTCTTC. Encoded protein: CSARGSRGSYNEQFF.

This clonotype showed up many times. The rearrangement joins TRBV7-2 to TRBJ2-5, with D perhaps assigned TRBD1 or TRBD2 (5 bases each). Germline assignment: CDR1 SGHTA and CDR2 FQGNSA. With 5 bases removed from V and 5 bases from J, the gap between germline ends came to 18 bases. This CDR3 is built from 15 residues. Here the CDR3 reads CASSRDGNQDETQYF. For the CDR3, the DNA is TGTGCCAGCAGCCGGGACGGGAATCAGGACGAGACCCAGTACTTC.

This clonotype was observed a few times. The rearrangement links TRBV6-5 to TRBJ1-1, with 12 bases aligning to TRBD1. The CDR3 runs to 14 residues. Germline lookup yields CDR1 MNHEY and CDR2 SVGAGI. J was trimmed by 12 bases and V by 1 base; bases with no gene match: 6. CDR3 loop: CASSYWDRGRLTFF. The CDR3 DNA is TGTGCCAGCAGTTACTGGGACAGGGGGCGCTTGACTTTCTTT.

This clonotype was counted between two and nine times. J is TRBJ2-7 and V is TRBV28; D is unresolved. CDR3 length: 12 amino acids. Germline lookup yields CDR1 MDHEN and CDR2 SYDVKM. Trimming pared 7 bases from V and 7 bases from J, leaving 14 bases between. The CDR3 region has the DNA TGTGCCAGCATCGGGTTTATTGGGGAGCAGTACTTC. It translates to CASIGFIGEQYF.

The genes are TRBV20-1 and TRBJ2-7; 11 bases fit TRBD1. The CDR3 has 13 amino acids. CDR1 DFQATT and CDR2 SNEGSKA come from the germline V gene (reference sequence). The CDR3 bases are TGCAGGGGGGAGGGACAGGGGGTCCACGAGCAGTACTTC. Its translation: CRGEGQGVHEQYF.

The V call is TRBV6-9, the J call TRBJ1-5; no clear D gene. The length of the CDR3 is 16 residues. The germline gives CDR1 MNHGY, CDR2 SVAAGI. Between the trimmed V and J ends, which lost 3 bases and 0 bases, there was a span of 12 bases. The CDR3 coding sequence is TGTGCCAGCAGTTACTCGAACGGCAATAGCAATCAGCCCCAGCATTTT. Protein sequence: CASSYSNGNSNQPQHF.

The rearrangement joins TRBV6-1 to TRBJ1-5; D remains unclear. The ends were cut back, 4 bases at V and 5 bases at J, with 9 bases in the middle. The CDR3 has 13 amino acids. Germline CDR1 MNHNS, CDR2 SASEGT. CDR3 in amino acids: CASSADNYQPQHF. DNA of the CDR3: TGTGCCAGCAGTGCAGACAATTATCAGCCCCAGCATTTT.

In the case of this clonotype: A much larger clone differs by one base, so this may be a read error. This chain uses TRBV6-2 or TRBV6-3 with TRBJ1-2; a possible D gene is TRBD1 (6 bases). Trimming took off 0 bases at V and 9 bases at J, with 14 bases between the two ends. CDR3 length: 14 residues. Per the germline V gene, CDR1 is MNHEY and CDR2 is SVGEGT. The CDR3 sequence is CASSYSRGLSCYTF. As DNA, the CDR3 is TGTGCCAGCAGTTACTCCAGGGGACTTAGTTGCTACACCTTC.

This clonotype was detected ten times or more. The CDR3 is CASSPRDDSYEQYF. Written as DNA, the CDR3 is TGTGCCAGCAGCCCCCGGGACGACAGCTACGAGCAGTACTTC. The chain is built from TRBV7-6 and TRBJ2-7; TRBD1 or TRBD2 may be the D gene (5 bases each). Per germline, CDR1 SGHVS and CDR2 FNYEAQ. The CDR3 totals 14 residues. V was clipped by 5 bases and J by 3 bases, with 14 bases between them.